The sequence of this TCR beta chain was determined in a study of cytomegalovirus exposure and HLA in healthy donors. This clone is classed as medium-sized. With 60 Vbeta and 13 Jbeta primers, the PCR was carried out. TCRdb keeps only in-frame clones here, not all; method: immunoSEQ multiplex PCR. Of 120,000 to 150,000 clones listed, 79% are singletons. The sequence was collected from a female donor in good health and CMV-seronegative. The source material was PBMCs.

CDR3 residues: CASSQDTSMRWREIVYNEQFF. CDR3 bases: TGCGCCAGCAGCCAAGATACCTCGATGAGGTGGCGGGAAATCGTCTACAATGAGCAGTTCTTC. The V call is TRBV4-1, the J call TRBJ2-1; the D gene is possibly TRBD2 (6 bases). Trimming left V 0 bases short and J 3 bases short, with 27 bases between. The CDR3 spans 21 residues. Germline V gene sequence: CDR1 MGHRA, CDR2 YSYEKL.